This T cell receptor beta chain was sequenced during a study of CD8 T cells in ankylosing spondylitis. TCRdb reprocessed the 5' RACE reads with MiXCR, giving one entry per CDR3 protein. In the table there are a few hundred thousand distinct CDR3 sequences, about 20% of which are singletons. V lost 4 bases to trimming and J lost 6 bases, with 19 bases between them. This CDR3 is built from 16 residues. This clonotype occurred many times. The sequenced sample was blood, either unsorted or a sorted T cell fraction (not recorded which). The gene calls are TRBV12-3 or TRBV12-4 and TRBJ2-1; D perhaps matches TRBD2 (5 bases). The sequence came from a female donor with ankylosing spondylitis or in good health (not recorded which). In DNA form, the CDR3 reads TGTGCCAGCAGTTGGACGGAGACTATCCTCGGCAATGAGCAGTTCTTC. Its translation is CASSWTETILGNEQFF.